This record covers a single T cell receptor beta chain. The data originate from a study of PD-L1 blockade in urothelial cancer. The overall study: Patients commenced intravenous atezolizumab, 1,200 mg every 3 weeks, in the mid-2010s.

CDR1 and CDR2 (germline): MNHEY, SVGAGI. The CDR3 extends over 15 amino acids. V was cut by 2 bases and J by 5 bases, with 15 bases left in between. This sample's time point: pretreatment peripheral blood. Patients' cancers were locally advanced or metastatic urothelial carcinomas. The number of samples from each patient was between 1 and 8, taken pretreatment and on-treatment. Into every PCR, synthetic TCR analog templates were spiked. The table came from immunoSEQ multiplex PCR; TCRdb's copy has only in-frame clones and leaves some out. The sample carries around 71,000 clones, around 85% recorded once.

The chain combines TRBV6-5 with TRBJ1-1; D is perhaps TRBD1 (6 bases). The source material was PBMCs, sampled around atezolizumab (anti-PD-L1) treatment. The receptor comes from a man aged 35 to 55 with urothelial cancer. The CDR3 bases are TGTGCCAGCAGTTACGCACCTCAGGGGAATACTGAAGCTTTCTTT. Translated, it gives CASSYAPQGNTEAFF.